The next 25 T cell receptor beta chains were all read from a single sample in a study of shared clonotypes between healthy human individuals. The data were produced by immunoSEQ multiplex PCR, yet TCRdb's version contains in-frame clones alone and is incomplete. The sample shows 650,000 to 700,000 clones, roughly 87% of them seen only once. Source material: memory CD8+ T cells from PBMCs. Subset in this sample: CD45RO+ cells pooled with CCR7-negative TemRA cells. Source of these receptors: a man aged 18 to 29 in good health. Some clones in this sample may be carry-over from other donors' samples.

V usage is TRBV2 and J usage is TRBJ2-2, with D maybe TRBD1 (6 bases). This CDR3 is built from 14 residues. Between the trimmed V and J ends, which lost 5 bases and 5 bases, there was a span of 12 bases. Germline V gives CDR1 SNHLY, CDR2 FYNNEI. As DNA, the CDR3 is TGTGCCAGCAGTTGGACAGAGCGGACCGGGGAGCTGTTTTTT. It yields the protein CASSWTERTGELFF.

CDR3 amino acids: CASSFPPERPNTGELFF. The CDR3, as DNA: TGTGCCAGCAGCTTTCCTCCCGAGAGACCGAACACCGGGGAGCTGTTTTTT. V usage is TRBV11-2 and J usage is TRBJ2-2; unclear D gene. Germline V gene sequence: CDR1 SGHAT, CDR2 FQNNGV. The V gene lost 3 bases and the J gene lost 0 bases, with 14 bases spanning the gap. The CDR3 is made up of 17 amino acids.

The gene calls are TRBV7-9 and TRBJ2-7, with no clear D. Germline values: CDR1 SEHNR, CDR2 FQNEAQ (reference sequence). CDR3 size: 14 residues. Trimming took 5 bases from V and 0 from J, leaving 11 bases between them. The CDR3 DNA sequence: TGTGCCAGCAGCCCAGGTTCAGCCTCCTACGAGCAGTACTTC. It yields the protein CASSPGSASYEQYF.

Only a few counts were recorded for this clone. The rearrangement joins TRBV7-9 to TRBJ1-2, with D hard to call. CDR3 length equals 14 residues. Germline V gives CDR1 SEHNR, CDR2 FQNEAQ (reference sequence). Trimming removed 5 bases at V and 2 bases at J, with 12 bases between. DNA for the CDR3: TGTGCCAGCAGCCCTGAGGTCAACAACTATGGCTACACCTTC. It specifies CASSPEVNNYGYTF.

The chain has TRBV10-2 and TRBJ1-3; D gene ambiguous. The CDR3 spans 15 residues. Germline V gives CDR1 WSHSY, CDR2 SAAADI. V lost 2 bases and J lost 0, with 8 bases in between. CDR3 in amino acids: CASSEAEPSGNTIYF. CDR3 in DNA: TGCGCCAGCAGTGAGGCGGAGCCCTCTGGAAACACCATATATTTT.

The chain combines TRBV14 with TRBJ2-7, with 8 nucleotides matching TRBD2. The CDR3 contains 16 residues. Unmatched junction bases numbered 11, after V lost 5 bases and J lost 2 bases. CDR1 and CDR2 from the germline V gene are SGHDN and FVKESK. The CDR3 sequence: CASSTSSDGRAYEQYF. DNA of the CDR3: TGTGCCAGCAGCACCTCCTCTGACGGGAGGGCCTACGAGCAGTACTTC. Full variable domain (remainder filled in from reference TRBV14 and TRBJ2-7): EAGVTQFPSHSVIEKGQTVTLRCDPISGHDNLYWYRRVMGKEIKFLLHFVKESKQDESGMPNNRFLAERTGGTYSTLKVQPAELEDSGVYFCASSTSSDGRAYEQYFGPGTRLTVT.

This chain links TRBV19 with TRBJ2-1, with D hard to call. The ends were cut back, 3 bases at V and 4 bases at J, with 13 bases in the middle. The CDR3 loop spans 15 amino acids. Germline values: CDR1 LNHDA, CDR2 SQIVND (reference sequence). CDR3 amino acids: CASSIPPVGYNEQFF. The CDR3 DNA sequence: TGTGCCAGTAGTATTCCCCCGGTGGGATACAATGAGCAGTTCTTC.

As for this clone: This sample also contains other DNA sequences that code for the same CDR3. V gene TRBV27 combines with J gene TRBJ1-1, with D possibly matching TRBD1 (5 bases). This CDR3 contains 13 residues. CDR1 and CDR2 (germline): MNHEY, SMNVEV (reference sequence). V was shortened by 3 bases and J by 5 bases, with 10 bases between the two germline ends. CDR3 residues: CASSLGGGTEAFF. The DNA for the CDR3 is TGTGCCAGCAGTTTGGGGGGAGGGACTGAAGCTTTCTTT.

The gene calls are TRBV7-6 and TRBJ2-7; 11 nucleotides line up with TRBD2. V trimming: 5 bases; J trimming: 0 bases; junction bases outside the gene matches: 3. The CDR3 spans 15 residues. Germline V CDR1 and CDR2: SGHVS, FNYEAQ. The CDR3 loop is CASSRTSGFSYEQYF. The DNA of the CDR3 is TGTGCCAGCAGCCGGACTAGCGGGTTCTCCTACGAGCAGTACTTC.

The chain joins TRBV13 to TRBJ2-7; 7 bases match TRBD1. CDR3 length: 15 amino acids. The junction had 6 bases not matched to a gene; V was cut back by 3 bases and J by 1 base. CDR1 and CDR2 (germline): PRHDT, FYEKMQ (reference sequence). The CDR3 loop reads CASSLLDRESYEQYF. Written as DNA, the CDR3 is TGTGCCAGCAGCTTGCTAGACAGGGAATCCTACGAGCAGTACTTC.

The chain links TRBV27 to TRBJ1-1, with 8 bases matching TRBD1. V shed 6 bases and J 1 base; nucleotides not matched to a gene: 7. The CDR3 is 15 residues long. Germline V CDR1 and CDR2: MNHEY, SMNVEV (reference sequence). The CDR3 coding sequence is TGTGCCAGCAGCCGCGACAGGGGAGGGAACACTGAAGCTTTCTTT. It codes for CASSRDRGGNTEAFF.

This chain uses TRBV4-3 with TRBJ2-6; D gene ambiguous. There are 15 residues in the CDR3. Deletions cut 4 bases from V and 3 bases from J, with 10 bases between. Germline-derived CDR1 and CDR2 are LGHNA and YSLEER. The CDR3 loop is CASSPGRLGANVLTF. CDR3 coding DNA: TGCGCCAGCAGCCCCGGAAGACTTGGGGCCAACGTCCTGACTTTC.

The chain is built from TRBV5-6 and TRBJ2-1; 7 positions agree with TRBD2. The ends lost 4 bases at V and 6 bases at J; junction bases unmatched: 10. Germline loops: CDR1 SGHDT, CDR2 YYEEEE. The CDR3 spans 15 residues. CDR3 bases: TGTGCCAGCAGCCCCCGCTCCGGGGGGTTCAATGAGCAGTTCTTC. It translates to CASSPRSGGFNEQFF.

V and J are TRBV13 and TRBJ2-7; TRBD2 matches at 8 bases. Losses at the gene ends were 0 bases for V and 3 bases for J; bases not matched to a gene: 10. Germline V CDR1 and CDR2: PRHDT, FYEKMQ (reference sequence). The CDR3 loop spans 17 amino acids. The CDR3 here is CASSLGLAEGHYYEQYF. In nucleotides, the CDR3 is TGTGCCAGCAGCTTAGGACTAGCGGAAGGTCATTACTACGAGCAGTACTTC.

The chain combines TRBV11-2 with TRBJ2-5; D perhaps matches TRBD1 (5 bases). The germline V gene encodes CDR1 SGHAT and CDR2 FQNNGV. Trimming stripped 4 bases from V and 7 bases from J, with 19 bases between. The CDR3 extends over 15 amino acids. The DNA of the CDR3 is TGTGCCAGCAGCTCGTTCGACAGTGACACGGGGACCCAGTACTTC. It encodes CASSSFDSDTGTQYF.

This chain connects TRBV18 to TRBJ2-3; 12 nucleotides line up with TRBD2. This CDR3 contains 19 residues. The V and J ends lost 0 bases and 0 bases, in that order; junction bases with no gene match: 7. Germline assignment: CDR1 KGHSH and CDR2 LQKENI. Here the CDR3 DNA reads TGTGCCAGCTCACCACCCCTCGGACTAGCGGGAACGAGCACAGATACGCAGTATTTT. Protein product: CASSPPLGLAGTSTDTQYF. The full variable domain, with the rest looked up from reference TRBV18 and TRBJ2-3, is NAGVMQNPRHLVRRRGQEARLRCSPMKGHSHVYWYRQLPEEGLKFMVYLQKENIIDESGMPKERFSAEFPKEGPSILRIQQVVRGDSAAYFCASSPPLGLAGTSTDTQYFGPGTRLTVL.

The chain carries TRBV7-9 and TRBJ1-2, with TRBD1 matching 8 bases. The germline V gene has CDR1 SEHNR and CDR2 FQNEAQ (reference sequence). The length of the CDR3 is 17 residues. J lost 2 bases, V lost 4 bases, and 12 bases had no gene match. This chain's CDR3 is CASSSSVWDRPNYGYTF. The DNA of the CDR3 is TGTGCCAGCAGCTCATCCGTTTGGGACAGGCCGAACTATGGCTACACCTTC.

The CDR3 nucleotides are TGTGCCAGCAGCCAAGATCCCCTAGCGGGTATGGCAGATACGCAGTATTTT. This encodes CASSQDPLAGMADTQYF. V gene TRBV4-2 combines with J gene TRBJ2-3; TRBD2 agrees at 8 bases. The CDR3 is 17 residues long. The V and J ends lost 0 bases and 4 bases, in that order; junction bases with no gene match: 9. Germline-derived CDR1 and CDR2 are LGHNA and YNFKEQ.

The gene calls are TRBV10-3 and TRBJ1-2, with TRBD1 matching 7 bases. Germline CDR1 ENHRY, CDR2 SYGVKD. The length of the CDR3 is 16 residues. J was trimmed by 2 bases and V by 4 bases; bases with no gene match: 10. CDR3 sequence (DNA): TGTGCCATCAGTGGGGAGTTGTTGACAGGGAACTATGGCTACACCTTC. As protein: CAISGELLTGNYGYTF.

The chain combines TRBV7-6 with TRBJ2-1, with TRBD2 matching 11 bases. The CDR3 contains 14 residues. With 3 bases clipped from V and 6 bases from J, the junction kept 1 base outside the gene matches. CDR1 is SGHVS, CDR2 FNYEAQ, per germline. CDR3 coding DNA: TGTGCCAGCAGCTTCGGACTAGCGGGCAATGAGCAGTTCTTC. Translated: CASSFGLAGNEQFF.

The chain carries TRBV19 and TRBJ2-2; D is perhaps TRBD1 or TRBD2 (5 bases each). CDR1 is LNHDA and CDR2 is SQIVND in the germline V gene (reference sequence). This CDR3 is 14 amino acids long. The V end was cut by 1 base, the J end by 7 bases, with 10 bases between. CDR3 in DNA: TGTGCCAGTAGTATAGTTCGGGGCAGCGGGGAGCTGTTTTTT. It encodes CASSIVRGSGELFF.

This chain uses TRBV9 with TRBJ1-5, with TRBD1 matching 8 bases. This CDR3 is built from 15 residues. From germline, CDR1 is SGDLS and CDR2 YYNGEE. After removal of 4 bases from V and 1 base from J, the junction contained 4 bases not matched to a gene. CDR3 in DNA: TGTGCCAGCAGCTTTGGGACAGGAAGCAATCAGCCCCAGCATTTT. It yields the protein CASSFGTGSNQPQHF.

J is TRBJ2-2 and V is TRBV4-3; 14 bases match TRBD2. From germline, CDR1 is LGHNA and CDR2 YSLEER. V shed 6 bases, J shed 1 base, and the junction held 4 bases outside the gene matches. CDR3 size: 17 residues. The CDR3 loop reads CASSSGLAGGNTGELFF. In nucleotides, the CDR3 is TGCGCCAGCAGTTCAGGACTAGCGGGGGGGAACACCGGGGAGCTGTTTTTT.

The chain links TRBV5-1 to TRBJ2-7; 7 positions agree with TRBD2. Germline V gene data show CDR1 as SGHRS and CDR2 as YFSETQ. Unmatched junction bases numbered 22, after V lost 0 bases and J lost 4 bases. The CDR3 sequence is 20 residues long. The chain's CDR3 is CASSLAGGRALVGPKYEQYF. As DNA, the CDR3 is TGCGCCAGCAGCTTGGCCGGTGGGAGGGCTCTTGTGGGGCCGAAATACGAGCAGTACTTC.

As DNA, the CDR3 is TGTGCCAGCGCGGGACAGGGGTACAATGAGCAGTTCTTC. It specifies CASAGQGYNEQFF. V is TRBV7-9 and J is TRBJ2-1; 10 nucleotides match TRBD1. The germline V gene encodes CDR1 SEHNR and CDR2 FQNEAQ (reference sequence). Unmatched junction bases numbered 2, after V lost 8 bases and J lost 4 bases. The CDR3 is made up of 13 amino acids.